By its share, the clone carrying this T cell receptor beta chain is medium-sized. The antigen is undetermined. The sample originates from a study of neurological immune-mediated disorders. Study outcomes and limitations: The expanded clones of different subjects shared no CDR3 amino acid sequences (suggesting private repertoires in all groups).

The team produced cDNA through 5'RACE using 10-nucleotide random UMIs. TCRdb fed the 5' RACE reads into MiXCR, producing one record per CDR3 protein. The sample shows around 13,000 distinct CDR3 sequences, approximately 7.7% of them seen only once. The cell input for sorted libraries was roughly 900,000, and those cells were CD4+ or CD8+ T cells. Losses at the gene ends were 4 bases for V and 2 bases for J; bases not matched to a gene: 18. Germline CDR1 and CDR2: MGHRA and YSYEKL. The CDR3 runs 20 residues. This receptor was taken from a woman in her 40s in good health. The chain has TRBV4-1 and TRBJ2-1; 9 bases align to TRBD2. Sequencing input: CD8+ T cells from blood. The CDR3 coding sequence is TGCGCCAGCAGCCCAAGGAGGGGGCCCGGACTAGCGTATACCTACAATGAGCAGTTCTTC. This encodes CASSPRRGPGLAYTYNEQFF.